The sequence of this TCR beta chain was determined in a study of molecular identifiers for immune sequencing clone quantification. Libraries for naive CD8 T cells, which were made from roughly 21,000 to 960,000 sorted cells, drew on 10%, 30% or 50% of the RNA. On this clonotype: The antigen is not known.

TCRdb processed the PCR reads anew with MiXCR; each CDR3 protein has one entry. The sample lists over 300,000 distinct CDR3 sequences; 24% were seen once. General study results and limits: The share of molecules held by clones above 20 RNA copies was over 98% in effector cells and under 1% in naive cells. Jurkat TCR RNA spiked in from one cell reportedly remained identifiable amid about 1 million naive cells.

The CDR3 consists of 13 residues. Germline V gene lookup returns CDR1 MNHEY and CDR2 SMNVEV (reference sequence). The V and J ends lost 7 bases and 2 bases, in that order; junction bases with no gene match: 2. The TCR comes from a human donor in good health. Some libraries in this study had Jurkat cell RNA spiked in. Sequences were obtained from naive CD8+ T cells from blood, with Jurkat cell RNA spiked in. The sample's subset: FACS-sorted CD8+CD4-CCR7+CD45RA+ naive T cells. This chain joins TRBV27 and TRBJ2-3, with 8 bases fitting TRBD2. The CDR3 region has the DNA TGTGCCAGCACCGGACTAGCCACAGATACGCAGTATTTT. It codes for CASTGLATDTQYF.